These T cell receptor beta chains were read from a single sample in a study of blood T cell repertoires in COVID-19. Sequencing was performed with immunoSEQ multiplex PCR; in TCRdb, only in-frame clones are kept and a portion is missing. The profile covers 300,000 to 350,000 clones, with 80% to 90% appearing a single time and about 6.9% taken by the ten largest. Sequenced: peripheral blood. Receptor source: a woman aged 50 to 65 with COVID-19, enrolled during active disease. Both conserved end residues are trimmed from each CDR3. The D gene is left open where the match is weak.

v_call	j_call	d_call	cdr3_aa
TRBV7-2	TRBJ2-1	-	ASSLVSASNEQF
TRBV27	TRBJ2-7	-	ASSFGYEQY
TRBV5-1	TRBJ1-1	-	ASSLAAGANTEAF
TRBV11-3	TRBJ2-1	TRBD2	ASSLFAGEFYNEQF
TRBV29-1	TRBJ2-5	TRBD1	STSGTGEETQY
TRBV29-1	TRBJ2-5	TRBD2	SVEGTSRGETQY
TRBV11-2	TRBJ2-1	TRBD2	ASSLELASSNEQF
TRBV3-1/TRBV3-2	TRBJ1-4	-	ASSLNGAGEKLF
TRBV11-3	TRBJ2-5	-	ASSLGTGRGETQY
TRBV6-5	TRBJ2-7	-	ASSRVEDEQY
TRBV12-2	TRBJ2-5	-	ASRFARSTSSLQETQY
TRBV19	TRBJ1-6	TRBD1	ASSGQGAHSPLH
TRBV3-1/TRBV3-2	TRBJ1-1	-	ASSGWGRDSALAF
TRBV7-8	TRBJ1-1	-	ASSLPGTSANTEAF
TRBV11-2	TRBJ1-1	-	ASSLDRYTEAF
TRBV7-2	TRBJ1-2	-	ASSPTGGRGYT
TRBV5-6	TRBJ1-5	TRBD1	ASSLGRQGRQPQH
TRBV7-3	TRBJ2-1	TRBD1	ASSLSTGSDEQF
TRBV5-8	TRBJ1-1	TRBD1	ASSLGWDRGTEAF
TRBV27	TRBJ1-3	-	ASSLRGSGNTIY
TRBV5-6	TRBJ2-1	TRBD1	ASSSTTGLYNEQF
TRBV19	TRBJ1-5	TRBD1	ASSLPRGHNQPQH
TRBV5-4	TRBJ2-2	TRBD1	ASSYGTGSAGELF
TRBV6-4	TRBJ1-1	-	ASSLQENTEAF
TRBV14	TRBJ1-2	-	ASSQEAGIVYGYT
TRBV5-1	TRBJ1-2	TRBD1	ASSSGTGGAYGYT
TRBV3-1/TRBV3-2	TRBJ2-3	TRBD2	ASSQDRLGGRAVDTQY
TRBV18	TRBJ1-1	TRBD1	ASSPRDRNTEAF
TRBV25-1	TRBJ2-5	-	ASTPWQKETQY
TRBV12-3/TRBV12-4	TRBJ2-4	-	ASSWQGAGLY
TRBV5-1	TRBJ2-7	-	ASSWGGRDYEQY
TRBV7-2	TRBJ2-3	TRBD2	ASSLDPPLAGGITDTQY
TRBV19	TRBJ2-6	TRBD1	ASTPESGTGRSGANVLT
TRBV2	TRBJ1-6	-	ASSEAVRGGSNSPLH